This passage covers 28 T cell receptor beta chains from one sample sequenced in a study of cytomegalovirus exposure and HLA in healthy donors. Primers included in the PCR were 60 Vbeta and 13 Jbeta primers. Using immunoSEQ multiplex PCR, the repertoire was profiled, and TCRdb retains in-frame clones only, with some absent. The sample contains around 130,000 clones, about 80% of which appear only once. The source material was PBMCs. The receptor set was obtained from a male donor in good health and CMV-seronegative.

The rearrangement links TRBV10-3 to TRBJ2-1; 10 bases match TRBD2. There are 17 residues in the CDR3. Germline CDR1 ENHRY, CDR2 SYGVKD. V trimming: 0 bases; J trimming: 6 bases; junction bases outside the gene matches: 8. CDR3 amino acids: CAISESLASSGSNEQFF. The CDR3 bases are TGTGCCATCAGTGAGTCGCTGGCGTCTAGCGGGAGCAATGAGCAGTTCTTC.

The rearrangement uses TRBV30 and TRBJ2-5; 8 nucleotides agree with TRBD1. The last part of the DNA fits TRBJ2-7 better; the J call may be wrong. CDR3 length: 16 residues. Looked up from germline, CDR1 is GTSNPN and CDR2 is SVGIG (reference sequence). CDR3 region: CAWSLTGQGFSYEQYF. The CDR3 nucleotides read TGTGCCTGGAGCCTAACCGGACAGGGCTTCTCCTACGAGCAGTACTTC.

The chain links TRBV6-5 to TRBJ2-7, with TRBD1 identical over 7 bases. The junction had 10 bases not matched to a gene; V was cut back by 8 bases and J by 6 bases. Germline assignment: CDR1 MNHEY and CDR2 SVGAGI. The CDR3 contains 13 residues. The CDR3 loop reads CASGRQGMSEQYF. CDR3 bases: TGTGCCAGCGGAAGACAGGGCATGAGCGAGCAGTACTTC.

The rearrangement uses TRBV14 and TRBJ2-7; TRBD2 matches 8 bases. V shed 1 base and J 6 bases; nucleotides not matched to a gene: 8. The CDR3 is 15 residues long. Germline CDR1 and CDR2: SGHDN and FVKESK. CDR3 nucleotide sequence: TGTGCCAGCAGCCAAGCGGGGACTAGGGGGTCCGAGCAGTACTTC. Translation gives CASSQAGTRGSEQYF.

This chain joins TRBV6-4 and TRBJ2-3, with TRBD2 identical over 14 bases. CDR1 and CDR2 from the germline V gene are MRHNA and SNTAGT. The V and J ends lost 0 bases and 4 bases, in that order; junction bases with no gene match: 0. This CDR3 has 16 residues. CDR3 in amino acids: CASSDSTSGGADTQYF. CDR3 coding DNA: TGTGCCAGCAGTGACTCGACTAGCGGGGGGGCAGATACGCAGTATTTT.

This chain joins TRBV30 and TRBJ1-5, with TRBD1 matching 10 bases. The germline gives CDR1 GTSNPN, CDR2 SVGIG (reference sequence). The CDR3 is made up of 19 amino acids. J gave up 2 bases and V 4 bases, and 17 bases lay outside the gene matches. This chain's CDR3 is CAWTSGTGVTILGNQPQHF. CDR3 in DNA: TGTGCCTGGACTTCCGGGACAGGGGTTACAATCTTGGGCAATCAGCCCCAGCATTTT.

The J gene is TRBJ1-1, the V gene TRBV11-2; D unclear. V shed 5 bases and J shed 7 bases, with 14 bases lying between them. CDR1 is SGHAT and CDR2 is FQNNGV in the germline V gene. The CDR3 totals 13 residues. CDR3 nucleotide sequence: TGTGCCAGCAGCCCTCTTCAAGATAGTGAAGCTTTCTTT. Translating gives CASSPLQDSEAFF.

The chain combines TRBV28 with TRBJ1-6; 7 bases map to TRBD1. Germline CDR1 and CDR2: MDHEN and SYDVKM. This CDR3 comprises 16 residues. The V segment lost 5 bases and the J segment 8 bases; nucleotides outside the gene matches: 12. The CDR3 DNA reads as TGTGCCAGCAGTCTAGGGGGCGGCATAGATGATTCACCCCTCCACTTT. This translates into CASSLGGGIDDSPLHF. Filled out from reference TRBV28 and TRBJ1-6, the complete variable domain reads DVKVTQSSRYLVKRTGEKVFLECVQDMDHENMFWYRQDPGLGLRLIYFSYDVKMKEKGDIPEGYSVSREKKERFSLILESASTNQTSMYLCASSLGGGIDDSPLHFGNGTRLTVT.

The rearrangement links TRBV30 to TRBJ1-1; unclear D gene. Trimming cost V 7 bases and J 6 bases, with 18 bases left between them. Looked up from germline, CDR1 is GTSNPN and CDR2 is SVGIG (reference sequence). The CDR3 totals 13 residues. In nucleotides, the CDR3 is TGTGCCTTTTCTACTAAGACGGCACCTGAAGCTTTCTTT. Protein: CAFSTKTAPEAFF.

Comment on this clone: One junction end disagrees with the germline gene, perhaps due to a read error. This chain connects TRBV6-1 to TRBJ2-3; 8 nucleotides match TRBD2. Looked up from germline, CDR1 is MNHNS and CDR2 is SASEGT. The CDR3 is 16 residues long. CDR3 bases: TGTGCCAGCAGCGAAGGGCCGGGGGGGAAGGCAGATACGCAGTATTTT. Translated: CASSEGPGGKADTQYF.

There are a few counts of this clone. The rearrangement links TRBV6-4 to TRBJ1-2; TRBD1 matches at 12 bases. Trimming cost V 0 bases and J 8 bases; bases outside gene matches: 10. This CDR3 is 17 amino acids long. The V gene's germline CDR1 is MRHNA and CDR2 SNTAGT. The CDR3 sequence is CASSDSIWDRGLGGYTF. The CDR3 nucleotides are TGTGCCAGCAGTGACTCAATTTGGGACAGGGGGCTTGGAGGCTACACCTTC.

The chain recombines TRBV21-1 with TRBJ1-5. TRBV21-1 is a listed pseudogene. The CDR3 is 17 amino acids. The CDR3 loop is CASSNSGKTDSNQPQHF. DNA of the CDR3: TGTGCCAGCAGCAATTCGGGGAAAACTGACAGCAATCAGCCCCAGCATTTT.

The rearrangement joins TRBV6-5 to TRBJ1-1, with 11 bases lining up with TRBD1. This CDR3 spans 15 amino acids. Germline CDR1 is MNHEY and CDR2 is SVGAGI. V trimming: 7 bases; J trimming: 5 bases; junction bases outside the gene matches: 9. CDR3 in amino acids: CASIGTGGSGTEAFF. CDR3 sequence (DNA): TGTGCCAGCATCGGGACAGGGGGATCCGGGACTGAAGCTTTCTTT.

The CDR3 nucleotides are TGTGCCAGCCGACGGACAGGAGTTTATTCACCCCTCCACTTT. Protein product: CASRRTGVYSPLHF. The gene calls are TRBV27 and TRBJ1-6, with 7 bases that match TRBD1. The J segment lost 8 bases and the V segment lost 8 bases, leaving 9 bases of the junction unmatched. The CDR3 covers 14 residues. CDR1 and CDR2 (germline): MNHEY, SMNVEV (reference sequence).

The rearrangement uses TRBV5-8 and TRBJ1-5; TRBD1 agrees at 8 bases. The CDR3 has 17 residues. Germline V gene lookup returns CDR1 SGHTS and CDR2 YDEGEE. The V segment lost 0 bases and the J segment 2 bases; nucleotides outside the gene matches: 7. As DNA, the CDR3 is TGTGCCAGCAGCTTGGTGTACAGGGGGACCCGCAATCAGCCCCAGCATTTT. Protein product: CASSLVYRGTRNQPQHF.

In this sample, this clone turned up a few times. The rearrangement links TRBV7-2 to TRBJ1-5; perhaps TRBD1 as D (5 bases). Germline V gives CDR1 SGHTA, CDR2 FQGNSA. The V end was cut by 5 bases, the J end by 1 base, with 9 bases between. CDR3 length: 14 residues. The CDR3 loop reads CASSQGSSNQPQHF. In DNA, the CDR3 is TGTGCCAGCAGCCAGGGCAGCAGCAATCAGCCCCAGCATTTT.

This chain connects TRBV30 to TRBJ1-2; TRBD1 agrees at 7 bases. The V gene's germline CDR1 is GTSNPN and CDR2 SVGIG (reference sequence). Unmatched junction bases numbered 6, after V lost 2 bases and J lost 6 bases. The CDR3 runs 13 residues. DNA for the CDR3: TGTGCCTGGAGTTTGGGACAGAAGGATGGCTACACCTTC. Protein: CAWSLGQKDGYTF.

The J gene is TRBJ1-1, the V gene TRBV19; 8 nucleotides match TRBD1. V was pared by 3 bases and J by 1 base, with 1 base of the junction left unmatched. Germline V gives CDR1 LNHDA, CDR2 SQIVND (reference sequence). There are 14 residues in the CDR3. The CDR3 spells CASSIQGANTEAFF. The CDR3 DNA follows: TGTGCCAGTAGTATTCAGGGGGCGAACACTGAAGCTTTCTTT. Full variable domain (remainder filled in from reference TRBV19 and TRBJ1-1): DGGITQSPKYLFRKEGQNVTLSCEQNLNHDAMYWYRQDPGQGLRLIYYSQIVNDFQKGDIAEGYSVSREKKESFPLTVTSAQKNPTAFYLCASSIQGANTEAFFGQGTRLTVV.

V gene TRBV27 combines with J gene TRBJ2-5; D might be TRBD2 (6 bases). The J call may be faulty, since TRBJ2-7 better matches the DNA end. Per the germline V gene, CDR1 is MNHEY and CDR2 is SMNVEV (reference sequence). The CDR3 contains 13 residues. The CDR3 sequence: CASSFGTAYEQYF. CDR3 coding DNA: TGTGCCAGCAGTTTTGGGACTGCCTACGAGCAGTACTTC.

The DNA of the CDR3 is TGTGCCAGCAGCGTCGACCCACCTGACAGGGATTTTTTCTACGAGCAGTACTTC. Protein sequence: CASSVDPPDRDFFYEQYF. This chain uses TRBV2 with TRBJ2-7, with 7 bases aligning to TRBD1. V trimming: 6 bases; J trimming: 3 bases; junction bases outside the gene matches: 20. Germline values: CDR1 SNHLY, CDR2 FYNNEI. The CDR3 length is 18 residues.

In its sample, this clone was seen a few times. The chain links TRBV5-4 to TRBJ1-2; 11 nucleotides match TRBD1. The V segment lost 4 bases and the J segment 6 bases; nucleotides outside the gene matches: 14. CDR3 length: 17 amino acids. From germline, CDR1 is SGHNT and CDR2 YYREEE (reference sequence). The CDR3, as DNA: TGTGCCAGCAGCCTCCCGGGACAGGGGGTTAGTAGGAATGGCTACACCTTC. This sequence encodes CASSLPGQGVSRNGYTF. Full variable domain (outside the CDR3, taken from reference TRBV5-4 and TRBJ1-2): ETGVTQSPTHLIKTRGQQVTLRCSSQSGHNTVSWYQQALGQGPQFIFQYYREEENGRGNFPPRFSGLQFPNYSSELNVNALELDDSALYLCASSLPGQGVSRNGYTFGSGTRLTVV.

This chain joins TRBV12-5 and TRBJ1-1; D call uncertain. CDR3 length: 12 amino acids. Trimming removed 2 bases at V and 7 bases at J, with 8 bases between. Germline V CDR1 and CDR2: LGHNT, FRNRAP. CDR3 loop: CASGLSGFEAFF. For the CDR3, the DNA is TGTGCTAGTGGTTTGTCGGGGTTTGAAGCTTTCTTT.

This chain joins TRBV21-1 and TRBJ1-2. TRBV21-1 is a recognized pseudogene. The CDR3 runs to 15 residues. Here the CDR3 reads CASSKGGRDYYGYTF. CDR3 nucleotide sequence: TGTGCCAGCAGCAAAGGTGGCAGAGACTACTATGGCTACACCTTC.

The chain joins TRBV13 to TRBJ1-1; D perhaps matches TRBD1 (6 bases). The CDR3 is 15 residues long. Deletions cut 5 bases from V and 1 base from J, with 14 bases between. From germline, CDR1 is PRHDT and CDR2 FYEKMQ (reference sequence). The CDR3 DNA sequence: TGTGCCAGCAGCATTACAGGGACGGGGAACACTGAAGCTTTCTTT. As protein: CASSITGTGNTEAFF. Complete variable domain (other parts from reference TRBV13 and TRBJ1-1): AAGVIQSPRHLIKEKRETATLKCYPIPRHDTVYWYQQGPGQDPQFLISFYEKMQSDKGSIPDRFSAQQFSDYHSELNMSSLELGDSALYFCASSITGTGNTEAFFGQGTRLTVV.

The chain carries TRBV15 and TRBJ2-3, with D unclear. CDR1 is LNHNV and CDR2 is YYDKDF in the germline V gene (reference sequence). The CDR3 is 14 residues long. Trimming left V 0 bases short and J 5 bases short, with 9 bases between. CDR3 in DNA: TGTGCCACCAGCAGAGATCATTCAGGAGATACGCAGTATTTT. It encodes CATSRDHSGDTQYF. Full variable domain (remainder filled in from reference TRBV15 and TRBJ2-3): DAMVIQNPRYQVTQFGKPVTLSCSQTLNHNVMYWYQQKSSQAPKLLFHYYDKDFNNEADTPDNFQSRRPNTSFCFLDIRSPGLGDTAMYLCATSRDHSGDTQYFGPGTRLTVL.

V usage is TRBV30 and J usage is TRBJ2-3; D remains unclear. The CDR3 runs 12 residues. The germline gives CDR1 GTSNPN, CDR2 SVGIG (reference sequence). V was trimmed by 3 bases and J by 3 bases, leaving 7 bases between them. The CDR3, as DNA: TGTGCCTGGAGCCCATTTACAGATACGCAGTATTTT. This codes for CAWSPFTDTQYF.

This chain joins TRBV5-4 and TRBJ1-3; no reliable D call. This CDR3 contains 13 residues. V was pared by 0 bases and J by 4 bases, with 5 bases between. Germline lookup yields CDR1 SGHNT and CDR2 YYREEE (reference sequence). This chain's CDR3 is CASSLGRGNTIYF. DNA for the CDR3: TGTGCCAGCAGCTTGGGGAGGGGAAACACCATATATTTT.

This clone was counted between two and nine times. The V and J genes are TRBV19 and TRBJ1-4; D may be TRBD1 (5 bases). CDR3 length equals 14 residues. Germline loops: CDR1 LNHDA, CDR2 SQIVND (reference sequence). Trimming removed 0 bases at V and 11 bases at J, with 13 bases between. The CDR3 nucleotides are TGTGCCAGTAGTATAGATCGCGAGGGGAGGAAACTGTTTTTT. Residues: CASSIDREGRKLFF.